This T cell receptor (beta chain) was sequenced in a study of blood T cell repertoires in COVID-19. Looking at the study overall: Some COVID-19 samples were acute and others convalescent; all came from the United States, Italy and Spain. The cDNA or gDNA used as material had been derived from T cells, B-cell-depleted T cells, or PBMCs.

The CDR3 is 15 residues long. Germline lookup yields CDR1 SGDLS and CDR2 YYNGEE. The V segment lost 4 bases and the J segment 6 bases; nucleotides outside the gene matches: 9. Per the original data handling: Reference gene primer amplification yielded estimated nucleated cell counts. The protocol was immunoSEQ multiplex PCR, while the TCRdb copy is restricted to in-frame clones and leaves out a portion. The V and J calls and clone size are taken from that table; D and trimming were inferred from the DNA. The repertoire holds 85,000 to 100,000 clones, about four fifths seen once, with 15% to 20% in the top ten.

Sequencing used peripheral blood. This TCR was recovered from a woman over 75 with active or convalescent COVID-19. This chain uses TRBV9 with TRBJ2-1; 8 bases fit TRBD2. The CDR3 sequence is CASSSSGRGGNEQFF. The CDR3 DNA is TGTGCCAGCAGCTCCAGCGGGAGAGGAGGCAATGAGCAGTTCTTC.